The rows below give T cell receptor beta chains drawn from one sample of a study of CD8 T cells in Susac syndrome. TCRdb fed the immunoSEQ multiplex PCR reads into MiXCR, producing one record per CDR3 protein. The table includes about 200,000 distinct CDR3 sequences, around nine tenths detected once. Sequenced: CD4+ T cells from PBMCs. The origin of the receptors is a human donor with Susac syndrome. Each CDR3 is given with its conserved first and last residue. Fields, in order: clone size, V gene, J gene, D gene, CDR3 protein, CDR3 DNA. A D gene is named only where the DNA matches it firmly. Only some rows state a clone size, as once, few, many or a class for expanded clones.

-	TRBV4-1	TRBJ1-4	-	CASSQDKGRAGREKLFF	TGCGCCAGCAGCCAAGATAAAGGCAGGGCAGGGCGGGAAAAACTGTTTTTT
-	TRBV7-2	TRBJ2-7	TRBD1	CASSLTQGGYEQYF	TGTGCCAGCAGCTTAACACAGGGGGGCTACGAGCAGTACTTC
-	TRBV12-3/TRBV12-4	TRBJ1-2	TRBD1	CASSLLRGGAYGYTF	TGTGCCAGCAGTCTCCTCAGGGGGGGCGCGTATGGCTACACCTTC
-	TRBV7-9	TRBJ1-2	-	CASSLDGAITGGYGYTF	TGTGCCAGCAGCTTAGATGGTGCGATCACAGGTGGCTATGGCTACACCTTC
-	TRBV6-5	TRBJ2-7	TRBD2	CASSSPLSGSHEQYF	TGTGCCAGCAGTTCCCCCCTTAGCGGGAGCCACGAGCAGTACTTC
-	TRBV9	TRBJ2-7	TRBD2	CASSVDGTRPYEQYF	TGTGCCAGCAGCGTAGATGGGACTAGGCCCTACGAGCAGTACTTC
-	TRBV3-1	TRBJ2-7	TRBD2	CASSREGPLYEQYF	TGTGCCAGCAGCCGGGAGGGGCCCCTCTACGAGCAGTACTTC
-	TRBV5-1	TRBJ2-3	-	CASSRARDTTDTQYF	TGCGCCAGCAGCCGAGCCCGGGACACCACAGATACGCAGTATTTT
-	TRBV9	TRBJ2-2	TRBD1	CASSPRQGHTGELFF	TGTGCCAGCAGCCCGAGACAGGGGCACACCGGGGAGCTGTTTTTT
-	TRBV30	TRBJ1-1	-	CACSALRRMNTEAFF	TGTGCCTGTTCCGCTCTCAGGAGAATGAACACTGAAGCTTTCTTT
-	TRBV4-2	TRBJ1-4	-	CASSQEMGIYEKLFF	TGTGCCAGCAGCCAAGAAATGGGAATTTATGAAAAACTGTTTTTT
-	TRBV6-1	TRBJ1-5	-	CASSESSAGGRQPQHF	TGTGCCAGCAGTGAATCCAGTGCGGGGGGCAGGCAGCCCCAGCATTTT
-	TRBV9	TRBJ2-5	-	CASSVAAGVRETQYF	TGTGCCAGCAGCGTAGCGGCAGGGGTTAGGGAGACCCAGTACTTC
-	TRBV28	TRBJ1-1	-	CASSIRQVTTNTEAFF	TGTGCCAGCAGTATAAGACAGGTTACTACGAACACTGAAGCTTTCTTT
-	TRBV7-9	TRBJ2-5	TRBD2	CASSAKRGGYETQYF	TGTGCCAGCAGCGCAAAGCGGGGGGGCTATGAGACCCAGTACTTC
-	TRBV19	TRBJ1-2	-	CASSRQSEIYGYTF	TGTGCCAGTAGCCGACAGTCAGAGATATATGGCTACACCTTC
-	TRBV10-3	TRBJ2-3	TRBD2	CAISYQTSSDSQYF	TGTGCCATCAGTTACCAGACTAGCTCAGATTCGCAGTATTTT
-	TRBV7-9	TRBJ2-3	TRBD2	CASSLDPTSGHTQYF	TGTGCCAGCAGCCTAGACCCGACTAGCGGTCATACGCAGTATTTT
-	TRBV19	TRBJ1-1	-	CASVAWGNTEAFF	TGTGCCAGTGTCGCTTGGGGGAACACTGAAGCTTTCTTT
-	TRBV12-5	TRBJ2-7	TRBD2	CASGLVGGEGIF	TGTGCTAGTGGTTTGGTGGGAGGGGAGGGGATCTTC
-	TRBV3-1	TRBJ2-1	-	CASSQLGGSFNEQFF	TGTGCCAGCAGCCAATTGGGGGGCTCTTTCAATGAGCAGTTCTTC
-	TRBV9	TRBJ1-5	-	CASSLSGGQPQHF	TGTGCCAGCAGCCTCAGTGGGGGGCAGCCCCAGCATTTT
-	TRBV11-1	TRBJ2-7	-	CASSLFEASEQYF	TGTGCCAGCAGCTTATTTGAGGCTTCCGAGCAGTACTTC
-	TRBV29-1	TRBJ2-2	-	CSVEDRGFRELFF	TGCAGCGTTGAAGATCGGGGGTTCAGGGAGCTGTTTTTT
-	TRBV6-6	TRBJ2-6	TRBD1	CASSYWDRAGANVLTF	TGTGCCAGCAGTTACTGGGACAGGGCTGGGGCCAACGTCCTGACTTTC
-	TRBV3-1	TRBJ2-5	TRBD2	CASSQDILAGGTQYF	TGTGCCAGCAGCCAAGATATACTAGCGGGAGGGACCCAGTACTTC
-	TRBV7-9	TRBJ1-2	TRBD1	CASSPGGQLPSKDGYTF	TGTGCCAGCAGCCCAGGGGGACAACTCCCATCTAAGGATGGCTACACCTTC
-	TRBV12-3/TRBV12-4	TRBJ2-7	TRBD1	CASSLAHDRGLKYF	TGTGCCAGCAGTTTAGCGCACGACAGGGGGCTTAAGTACTTC
-	TRBV19	TRBJ2-5	-	CASSIAAGSVETQYF	TGTGCCAGTAGTATAGCGGCAGGGTCTGTGGAGACCCAGTACTTC
once	TRBV6-5	TRBJ2-7	-	CASSPGRTHHEQYF	TGTGCCAGCAGCCCGGGACGGACGCATCACGAGCAGTACTTC
-	TRBV7-9	TRBJ1-1	TRBD1	CASSLAILRQGIDTEAFF	TGTGCCAGCAGCTTAGCGATCCTACGACAGGGGATCGACACTGAAGCTTTCTTT
-	TRBV12-3/TRBV12-4	TRBJ2-1	-	CASSSWTAGPSYNEQFF	TGTGCCAGCAGCTCCTGGACAGCTGGACCCTCCTACAATGAGCAGTTCTTC